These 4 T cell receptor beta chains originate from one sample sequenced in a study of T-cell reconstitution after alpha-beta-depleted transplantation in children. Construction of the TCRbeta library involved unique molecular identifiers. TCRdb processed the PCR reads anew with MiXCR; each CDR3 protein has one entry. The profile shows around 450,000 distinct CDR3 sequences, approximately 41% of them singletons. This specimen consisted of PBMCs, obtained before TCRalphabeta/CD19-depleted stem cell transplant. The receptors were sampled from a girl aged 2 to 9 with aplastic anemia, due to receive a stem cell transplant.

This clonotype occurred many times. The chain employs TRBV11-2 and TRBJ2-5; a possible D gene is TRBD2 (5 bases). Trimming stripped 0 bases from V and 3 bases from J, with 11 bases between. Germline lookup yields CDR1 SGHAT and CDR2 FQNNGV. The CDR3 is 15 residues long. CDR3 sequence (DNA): TGTGCCAGCAGCTTAGAGTCCCTAGCAAAAGAGACCCAGTACTTC. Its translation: CASSLESLAKETQYF.

CDR3 residues: CASSLEAETGELFF. CDR3 DNA: TGTGCCAGCAGCTTAGAGGCGGAAACCGGGGAGCTGTTTTTT. This chain links TRBV7-6 with TRBJ2-2; no clear D gene. The ends were cut back, 1 base at V and 5 bases at J, with 8 bases in the middle. The CDR3 extends over 14 amino acids. CDR1 is SGHVS and CDR2 is FNYEAQ in the germline V gene.

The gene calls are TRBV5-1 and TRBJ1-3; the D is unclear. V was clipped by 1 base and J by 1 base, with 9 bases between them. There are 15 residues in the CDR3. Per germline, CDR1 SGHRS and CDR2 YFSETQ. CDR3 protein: CASSLSLASGNTIYF. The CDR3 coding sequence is TGCGCCAGCAGCTTGAGTCTAGCTTCTGGAAACACCATATATTTT.

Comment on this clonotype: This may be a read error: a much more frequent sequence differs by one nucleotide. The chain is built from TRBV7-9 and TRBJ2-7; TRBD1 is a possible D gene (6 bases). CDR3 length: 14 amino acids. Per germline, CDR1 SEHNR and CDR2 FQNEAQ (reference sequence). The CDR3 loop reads CGSSDRDNSYEQYF. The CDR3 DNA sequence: TGTGGCAGCAGCGACCGGGACAACTCCTACGAGCAGTACTTC.